The clone carrying this T cell receptor beta chain was counted only a few times. What it binds is unknown. The sample belongs to a study of cytomegalovirus exposure and HLA in healthy donors. Notes on the study in general: Association of roughly 17,000 TCR beta sequences with HLA alleles was found at 0.05 false discovery rate in a later analysis.

The PCR was carried out with 60 Vbeta primers and 13 Jbeta primers. This table comes from immunoSEQ multiplex PCR, and its TCRdb copy is limited to in-frame clones, with some not included. The sample holds some 180,000 clones, around 77% seen once. CDR3 size: 16 residues. Germline V gene lookup returns CDR1 LGHNT and CDR2 FRNRAP. The V gene end was trimmed by 0 bases and the J gene end by 7 bases; junction bases not matched to a gene: 11. Sequenced material: PBMCs. The TCR was taken from a woman in her 30s in good health and CMV-seronegative. The chain joins TRBV12-5 to TRBJ1-1, with 7 positions matching TRBD1. CDR3 bases: TGTGCTAGTGGTTTGGTGCCATCAGGGGGGCGGGTTGAAGCTTTCTTT. This translates into CASGLVPSGGRVEAFF.